This TCR beta chain came from a study of blood T cells in healthy people across ages. General study results and limits: The lack of PBMC sorting stopped any conclusive naive versus antigen-experienced comparison. Diversity estimates from one million T cells were considered underestimates.

The second PCR ran about 6 to 12 cycles with a sample-barcoded 5' primer and J-beta primers. One entry per CDR3 protein, called by TCRdb with MiXCR from the 5' RACE reads. The data hold a few hundred thousand distinct CDR3 sequences, with roughly 26% observed a single time. In germline, CDR1 is MNHEY, CDR2 SMNVEV (reference sequence). The CDR3 spans 13 residues. V was pared by 10 bases and J by 1 base, with 12 bases between. Points on this clonotype: No antigen is known for it.

This clonotype originated in a woman in her 70s in good health. The gene calls are TRBV27 and TRBJ2-3; D is ambiguous. The sample taken for sequencing was blood. The CDR3 DNA reads as TGTGCCAATAACAGTTTAGGCACAGATACGCAGTATTTT. Its translation: CANNSLGTDTQYF.